This TCR beta chain stems from a study of vaccination and CD4 T cells after COVID-19. Study as a whole: Cells received overlapping spike peptides from SARS-CoV-2, HCoV-NL63, HCoV-OC43 and HCoV-229E as stimulation. General study points: The authors studied relatively few convalescent patients and analyzed no early post-infection timepoints.

Treatment: roughly 11-day PBMC culture with coronavirus spike peptide pools or control peptides (ViraFEST assay). Per-well cultures of around 2 million PBMCs received roughly 9.8 IU/ml IL-2 and around 10 ug/ml peptide pools. It was on days 3 and 7 that half the medium was replaced with fresh IL-2 medium. Germline V CDR1 and CDR2: SGHNT, YYREEE (reference sequence). V lost 2 bases and J lost 3, with 5 bases in between. CDR3 length: 13 amino acids. Sequenced with the Oncomine TCR Beta short-read assay was DNA taken from cultured CD4+ T cells. Each CDR3 protein gets one entry after TCRdb re-called the PCR reads with MiXCR. Of about 9,200 distinct CDR3 sequences in the sample, 60% to 70% were seen once. This clonotype has just a few counts. Its antigen is still unknown.

Sample: CD4+ T cells from blood, cultured in vitro. This sequence joins TRBV5-4 and TRBJ2-2; D unresolved. The origin of this receptor is a human donor who had recovered from COVID-19. The CDR3 here is CASSFQDTGELFF. CDR3 sequence (DNA): TGTGCCAGCAGCTTCCAAGACACCGGGGAGCTGTTTTTT. Filled out from reference TRBV5-4 and TRBJ2-2, the complete variable domain reads ETGVTQSPTHLIKTRGQQVTLRCSSQSGHNTVSWYQQALGQGPQFIFQYYREEENGRGNFPPRFSGLQFPNYSSELNVNALELDDSALYLCASSFQDTGELFFGEGSRLTVL.